The entry below gives a single T cell receptor beta chain sequence along with its context. What it binds is unknown. These data belong to a study of radiotherapy plus CTLA-4 blockade in lung cancer. This table comes from immunoSEQ multiplex PCR, and its TCRdb copy is limited to in-frame clones, with some not included. The sample holds 45,000 to 75,000 clones, about 80% seen once. CDR3 length equals 14 residues. Trimming stripped 6 bases from V and 4 bases from J, with 14 bases between. The germline V gene has CDR1 SGHTA and CDR2 FQGNSA. The study, taken as a whole, reports: In blood, TCR clones derived from the tumor expanded after radiotherapy plus ipilimumab. Strongest reported response predictors: early blood clone changes and post-radiation interferon-beta.

The receptor was isolated from a human donor with non-small cell lung cancer who had a partial response to radiotherapy plus ipilimumab. The V and J genes are TRBV7-2 and TRBJ2-3, with D maybe TRBD2 (5 bases). The sequencing used peripheral blood, collected from a patient treated with radiotherapy plus ipilimumab. The CDR3 bases are TGTGCCAGCAGGAAAGACTACGGCCCAGATACGCAGTATTTT. Protein sequence: CASRKDYGPDTQYF.